These T cell receptor beta chains were read from a single sample in a study of T cell clones after liver transplantation. The method was immunoSEQ multiplex PCR; TCRdb's version includes in-frame clones alone and lacks a portion of them. The repertoire holds 55,000 to 75,000 clones, with 92% as singletons. This sample comprised CD4+ T cells from blood, obtained less than 26 months after liver transplant. These receptors were collected from a human patient who received a liver transplant. Some T cells may be provided by the graft donor. CDR3s include the opening cysteine and the closing phenylalanine or tryptophan. D genes are given only for firm matches.

v_call	cdr3_length	j_call	d_call	cdr3_aa	cdr3_nt
TRBV27	15	TRBJ2-5	.	CASSPTNRVRETQYF	TGTGCCAGCAGTCCGACCAACAGGGTTAGAGAGACCCAGTACTTC
TRBV20-1	10	TRBJ2-5	.	CSASWETQYF	TGCAGTGCTAGTTGGGAGACCCAGTACTTC
TRBV28	14	TRBJ2-5	.	CASSLGGDGETQYF	TGTGCCAGCAGTTTAGGCGGGGACGGAGAGACCCAGTACTTC
TRBV28	15	TRBJ2-3	.	CASSLWAGSTDTQYF	TGTGCCAGCAGTTTATGGGCGGGTAGCACAGATACGCAGTATTTT
TRBV6-5	15	TRBJ2-7	.	CASSYRSGVGYEQYF	TGTGCCAGCAGTTACCGAAGTGGTGTGGGCTACGAGCAGTACTTC
TRBV6-4	15	TRBJ2-3	.	CASSDGVRATDTQYF	TGTGCCAGCAGTGACGGGGTGAGGGCCACAGATACGCAGTATTTT
TRBV14	11	TRBJ2-7	.	CASSRSSEQYF	TGTGCCAGCAGCCGCTCTAGCGAGCAGTACTTC
TRBV5-1	14	TRBJ2-7	.	CASSLDQGFYEQYF	TGCGCCAGCAGCTTGGATCAGGGATTCTACGAGCAGTACTTC
TRBV7-8	14	TRBJ2-7	TRBD2	CASSLGWTSGEQYF	TGTGCCAGCAGCTTAGGTTGGACTAGCGGCGAGCAGTACTTC
TRBV11-1	15	TRBJ2-3	.	CASSPSRGRTDTQYF	TGTGCCAGCAGCCCATCCCGGGGACGCACAGATACGCAGTATTTT
TRBV13	13	TRBJ1-2	.	CASSSRTNYGYTF	TGTGCCAGCAGCTCCCGGACCAACTATGGCTACACCTTC
TRBV5-4	15	TRBJ1-2	.	CASSSGSGSNYGYTF	TGTGCCAGCAGCTCTGGGAGCGGCAGCAACTATGGCTACACCTTC
TRBV14	15	TRBJ2-1	.	CASSQEGSAMIEQFF	TGTGCCAGCAGCCAAGAAGGCAGTGCAATGATAGAGCAGTTCTTC
TRBV5-6	13	TRBJ2-2	.	CASSLSVPGELFF	TGTGCCAGCAGCTTGTCAGTTCCCGGGGAGCTGTTTTTT